The 18 T cell receptor beta chains below come from one sample, sequenced in a study of CD4 T cells in relation to SARS-CoV-2 and coronaviruses. Antigen specificity for these receptors is unknown. TCRdb keeps only in-frame clones here, not all; method: immunoSEQ multiplex PCR. The table has 24,000 or so clones, 70% to 80% seen once. The unexposed donors gave CD4+ T cells in 2011-2018, prior to COVID-19. Isolation of CD4+ T cells took place after around 11 days in culture. Material for sequencing was CD4+ T cells from PBMCs, cultured in vitro. All receptors come from a human donor in good health.

This clone was recorded a few times. This chain connects TRBV6-6 to TRBJ2-1; D possibly corresponds to TRBD1 (6 bases). Looked up from germline, CDR1 is MNHNY and CDR2 is SVGAGI (reference sequence). The CDR3 is 15 amino acids. Trimming stripped 5 bases from V and 8 bases from J, with 19 bases between. DNA of the CDR3: TGTGCCAGCAGTCCCCATCAGGACAGAAGCGATGAGCAGTTCTTC. Its translation: CASSPHQDRSDEQFF.

The chain is built from TRBV14 and TRBJ1-1; TRBD1 agrees at 8 bases. The junction had 11 bases not matched to a gene; V was cut back by 1 base and J by 10 bases. The CDR3 length is 15 residues. Germline CDR1 reads SGHDN; CDR2 reads FVKESK. The CDR3 here is CASSQVVQGGLGAFF. CDR3 coding DNA: TGTGCCAGCAGCCAAGTGGTACAGGGGGGACTGGGAGCTTTCTTT.

This clone has a handful of counts. The chain carries TRBV2 and TRBJ1-5; D is undetermined. The CDR3 runs 16 residues. V lost 5 bases to trimming and J lost 1 base, with 15 bases between them. Germline V CDR1 and CDR2: SNHLY, FYNNEI. The CDR3 coding sequence is TGTGCCAGCAGTTCCGGGCCGTCACCGAGCAATCAGCCCCAGCATTTT. Translated, it gives CASSSGPSPSNQPQHF.

The rearrangement links TRBV5-1 to TRBJ1-1; 8 bases are shared with TRBD1. Germline CDR1 SGHRS, CDR2 YFSETQ. The V and J ends lost 1 base and 2 bases, in that order; junction bases with no gene match: 4. The CDR3 contains 15 residues. This CDR3 is CASSLYQGANTEAFF. The CDR3 coding sequence is TGCGCCAGCAGCTTGTATCAGGGGGCAAACACTGAAGCTTTCTTT. The full variable domain, its missing parts supplied by reference TRBV5-1 and TRBJ1-1, is KAGVTQTPRYLIKTRGQQVTLSCSPISGHRSVSWYQQTPGQGLQFLFEYFSETQRNKGNFPGRFSGRQFSNSRSEMNVSTLELGDSALYLCASSLYQGANTEAFFGQGTRLTVV.

The chain is built from TRBV30 and TRBJ2-5, with D perhaps TRBD1 (6 bases). This CDR3 contains 12 residues. Germline V gene data show CDR1 as GTSNPN and CDR2 as SVGIG (reference sequence). V dropped 4 bases and J dropped 5 bases, with 11 bases sitting between them. The CDR3 region has the DNA TGTGCCTGGACGCAGGGGCGGGAGACCCAGTACTTC. Residues: CAWTQGRETQYF.

J is TRBJ2-5 and V is TRBV28, with 7 positions matching TRBD1. J gave up 5 bases and V 4 bases, and 4 bases lay outside the gene matches. The germline V gene has CDR1 MDHEN and CDR2 SYDVKM. The CDR3 sequence is 13 residues long. This CDR3 reads CASSYDRVETQYF. The CDR3 DNA sequence: TGTGCCAGCAGTTACGACAGGGTGGAGACCCAGTACTTC.

This chain joins TRBV14 and TRBJ1-1; D might be TRBD1 (5 bases). V shed 6 bases and J shed 4 bases, with 15 bases lying between them. The CDR3 has 14 amino acids. Germline values: CDR1 SGHDN, CDR2 FVKESK. The CDR3 nucleotides are TGTGCCAGCAGGACTACTGGGGGTGGCACTGAAGCTTTCTTT. This translates into CASRTTGGGTEAFF.

V and J are TRBV27 and TRBJ2-3; D possibly uses TRBD1 or TRBD2 (5 bases each). The CDR3 runs to 14 residues. CDR1 is MNHEY and CDR2 is SMNVEV in the germline V gene (reference sequence). V lost 6 bases to trimming and J lost 12 bases, with 22 bases between them. CDR3 sequence reads: CASSQQDSDKSQYF. The CDR3 DNA is TGTGCCAGCAGCCAACAGGACTCCGACAAGTCCCAGTATTTT.

This clone has only a few counts. This chain uses TRBV4-1 with TRBJ2-1, with D perhaps given as TRBD1 or TRBD2 (5 bases each). V was trimmed by 4 bases and J by 3 bases, leaving 13 bases between them. The germline V gene encodes CDR1 MGHRA and CDR2 YSYEKL. This CDR3 has 15 residues. Here the CDR3 reads CASSPGGTNYNEQFF. The CDR3 DNA is TGCGCCAGCAGCCCCGGTGGGACGAACTACAATGAGCAGTTCTTC.

This clone occurred a few times. The chain links TRBV18 to TRBJ2-7; 7 positions match TRBD2. Trimming removed 4 bases from V and 6 bases from J; junction bases left unmatched: 3. The CDR3 loop spans 12 amino acids. Per germline, CDR1 KGHSH and CDR2 LQKENI. The CDR3 here is CASSHPGGEQYF. DNA of the CDR3: TGTGCCAGCTCACATCCGGGGGGCGAGCAGTACTTC. Full variable domain (rest looked up from reference TRBV18 and TRBJ2-7): NAGVMQNPRHLVRRRGQEARLRCSPMKGHSHVYWYRQLPEEGLKFMVYLQKENIIDESGMPKERFSAEFPKEGPSILRIQQVVRGDSAAYFCASSHPGGEQYFGPGTRLTVT.

V is TRBV6-5 and J is TRBJ2-2; TRBD2 matches at 8 bases. The CDR3 is 15 amino acids. Germline CDR1 reads MNHEY; CDR2 reads SVGAGI. V shed 6 bases and J 9 bases; nucleotides not matched to a gene: 12. The CDR3 DNA follows: TGTGCCAGCAGCCCAATTAGCGGGACCCCCCGGGAGCTGTTTTTT. Amino acids: CASSPISGTPRELFF.

This chain uses TRBV7-9 with TRBJ2-1; D remains unclear. The length of the CDR3 is 12 residues. V lost 1 base and J lost 9, with 7 bases in between. CDR1 SEHNR and CDR2 FQNEAQ come from the germline V gene (reference sequence). The CDR3 DNA reads TGTGCCAGCAGCTTAGTTGCAGCTGAGCAGTTCTTC. Residues: CASSLVAAEQFF.

V is TRBV30 and J is TRBJ1-1, with D unclear. CDR1 is GTSNPN and CDR2 is SVGIG in the germline V gene (reference sequence). Trimming took 0 bases from V and 2 from J, leaving 13 bases between them. The CDR3 totals 15 residues. The CDR3 spells CAWSVRSGINTEAFF. CDR3 in DNA: TGTGCCTGGAGTGTACGGTCGGGGATTAACACTGAAGCTTTCTTT.

The V and J genes are TRBV19 and TRBJ1-3; D is possibly TRBD1 (6 bases). The CDR3 has 14 amino acids. The V and J ends lost 6 bases and 0 bases respectively, with 9 bases between them. Germline V gene data show CDR1 as LNHDA and CDR2 as SQIVND (reference sequence). CDR3 sequence reads: CASRGQPSGNTIYF. CDR3 in DNA: TGTGCCAGTAGGGGACAACCCTCTGGAAACACCATATATTTT.

The V and J genes are TRBV6-6 and TRBJ2-1; the D is unclear. The germline gives CDR1 MNHNY, CDR2 SVGAGI (reference sequence). Trimming left V 5 bases short and J 0 bases short, with 20 bases between. This CDR3 comprises 18 residues. The CDR3 DNA reads TGTGCCAGCAGTCCGCTCGGTCGGCGTCCGAGCTCCTACAATGAGCAGTTCTTC. Translation gives CASSPLGRRPSSYNEQFF.

This clone was seen just once. The rearrangement uses TRBV29-1 and TRBJ2-5; D remains unclear. V was pared by 5 bases and J by 2 bases, with 9 bases between. CDR3 length equals 12 residues. Germline loops: CDR1 SQVTM, CDR2 ANQGSEA. CDR3 sequence (DNA): TGCAGCGTTCAGGCGCCACAAGAGACCCAGTACTTC. Amino acids: CSVQAPQETQYF.

The chain has TRBV28 and TRBJ1-2, with TRBD1 identical over 8 bases. The ends lost 6 bases at V and 3 bases at J; junction bases unmatched: 6. The V gene's germline CDR1 is MDHEN and CDR2 SYDVKM. The CDR3 runs 14 residues. CDR3 in amino acids: CASRWQGAHYGYTF. The CDR3, as DNA: TGTGCCAGCAGATGGCAGGGGGCTCACTATGGCTACACCTTC.

The chain has TRBV3-1 (or the pseudogene TRBV3-2) and TRBJ1-2; TRBD1 matches at 8 bases. Germline V lookup: CDR1 LGHDT, CDR2 YNNKEL (reference sequence). The CDR3 runs to 13 residues. Trimming removed 3 bases from V and 7 bases from J; junction bases left unmatched: 4. The CDR3 spells CASSHRQGFGYTF. For the CDR3, the DNA is TGTGCCAGCAGCCATCGACAGGGGTTTGGCTACACCTTC.